These 2 T cell receptor beta chains came from one sample sequenced in a study of blood T cell repertoires in COVID-19 (dated by TCRdb to 2020 to 2022). The receptor library was made with the immunoSEQ multiplex PCR assay. Sourced from immuneACCESS, this table was stored by TCRdb with only in-frame sequences that have V and J called. A share of the clones is absent; for the studies checked, an unresolved V gene accounts for under half, and the remainder has no known explanation. The sample table records 250,000 to 350,000 clones; almost 90% of these occur just once. The ten largest clones add up to over 9% of the sample. What was sequenced was peripheral blood. The receptors here all came from a woman aged 25 to 39 with COVID-19, enrolled during active disease.

The chain combines TRBV14 with TRBJ1-1; 10 bases map to TRBD1. The germline CDR1 and CDR2 sequences are SGHDN and FVKESK. CDR3 length equals 15 residues. J gave up 6 bases and V 1 base, and 5 bases lay outside the gene matches. The CDR3 protein is CASSQVGTGVAEAFF. The CDR3, as DNA: TGTGCCAGCAGCCAAGTAGGGACAGGGGTCGCTGAAGCTTTCTTT.

The sample holds a few counts of this clone. The same CDR3 arises from other DNA sequences in this sample as well. The chain recombines TRBV7-9 with TRBJ2-7, with D perhaps matching TRBD1 (6 bases). Germline V gene sequence: CDR1 SEHNR, CDR2 FQNEAQ (reference sequence). CDR3 size: 14 residues. V was pared by 3 bases and J by 2 bases, with 11 bases between. The CDR3 loop reads CASSLTGATYEQYF. DNA for the CDR3: TGTGCCAGCAGCTTGACAGGAGCCACCTACGAGCAGTACTTC.